Shown below are 3 T cell receptor beta chains from a single sample sequenced in a study of beta chain features in type 1 diabetes. Their target antigens are unknown. Expressed TCRB transcripts were sequenced, since all the RNA that had been isolated was reverse transcribed. Generated by immunoSEQ multiplex PCR, the TCRdb table keeps only in-frame clones and is missing some. The table lists over 650,000 clones, about 14% of them singletons, with 0.03% to 0.04% in the top ten. General study results and limits: The study found moderately but significantly shorter TCRB CDR3s in all four CD4+ subsets of Type 1 diabetes patients.

The specimen sequenced was naive CD4+ T cells from blood. The source of these receptors is a man aged 18 to 29 with type 1 diabetes.

The rearrangement joins TRBV27 to TRBJ1-6; 8 nucleotides agree with TRBD1. Trimming took 5 bases from V and 8 from J; bases not matched to a gene: 14. This CDR3 comprises 17 residues. Germline values: CDR1 MNHEY, CDR2 SMNVEV (reference sequence). CDR3 DNA sequence: TGTGCCAGCAGTCACCTCTCCGGGACAGGAGGTTATTCACCCCTCCACTTT. Translation: CASSHLSGTGGYSPLHF.

This clone turned up a few times. The V call is TRBV7-9, the J call TRBJ2-1; 10 bases match TRBD2. V lost 3 bases to trimming and J lost 8 bases; unmatched junction nucleotides: 7. Germline CDR1 is SEHNR and CDR2 is FQNEAQ (reference sequence). The CDR3 sequence is 15 residues long. The CDR3 nucleotides read TGTGCCAGCAGCTTGGGAAGCGGGAGGGCCCATGAGCAGTTCTTC. This gives the protein CASSLGSGRAHEQFF.

The chain uses TRBV25-1 and TRBJ1-1; D is ambiguous. Trimming stripped 5 bases from V and 2 bases from J, with 12 bases between. Germline V gene sequence: CDR1 MGHDK, CDR2 SYGVNS. This CDR3 has 14 residues. The CDR3 DNA follows: TGTGCCAGCAGTCCACGGAGGTTTAACACTGAAGCTTTCTTT. Translation: CASSPRRFNTEAFF.